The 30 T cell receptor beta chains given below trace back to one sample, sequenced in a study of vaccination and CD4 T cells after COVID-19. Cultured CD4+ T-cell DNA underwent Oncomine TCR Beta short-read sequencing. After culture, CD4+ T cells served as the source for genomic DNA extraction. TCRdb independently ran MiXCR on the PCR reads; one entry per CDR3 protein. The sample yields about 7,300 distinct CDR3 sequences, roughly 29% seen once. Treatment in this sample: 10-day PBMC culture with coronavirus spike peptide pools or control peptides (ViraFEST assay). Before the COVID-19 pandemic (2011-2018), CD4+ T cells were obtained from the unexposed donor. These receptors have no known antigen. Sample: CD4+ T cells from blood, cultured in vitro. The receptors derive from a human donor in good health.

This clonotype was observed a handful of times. This CDR3 reads CASSLPGGAGGYTF. The CDR3 DNA is TGTGCCAGCAGCTTACCAGGGGGCGCCGGCGGCTACACCTTC. The chain joins TRBV11-2 to TRBJ1-2; 8 bases are shared with TRBD1. The CDR3 has 14 residues. From germline, CDR1 is SGHAT and CDR2 FQNNGV. After removal of 2 bases from V and 8 bases from J, the junction contained 7 bases not matched to a gene.

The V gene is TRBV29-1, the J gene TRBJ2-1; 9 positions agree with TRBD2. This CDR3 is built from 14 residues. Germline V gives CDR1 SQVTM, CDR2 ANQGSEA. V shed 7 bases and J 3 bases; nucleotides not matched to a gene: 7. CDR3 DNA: TGCAGCGCCCGTGAAGCGGGGGGCTACAATGAGCAGTTCTTC. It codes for CSAREAGGYNEQFF.

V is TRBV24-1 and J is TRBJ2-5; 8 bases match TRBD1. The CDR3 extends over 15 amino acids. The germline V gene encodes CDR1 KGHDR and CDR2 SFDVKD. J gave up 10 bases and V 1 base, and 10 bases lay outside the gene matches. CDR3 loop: CATSDLATGVRGQYF. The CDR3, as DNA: TGTGCCACCAGTGATTTAGCGACAGGGGTTCGCGGCCAGTACTTC.

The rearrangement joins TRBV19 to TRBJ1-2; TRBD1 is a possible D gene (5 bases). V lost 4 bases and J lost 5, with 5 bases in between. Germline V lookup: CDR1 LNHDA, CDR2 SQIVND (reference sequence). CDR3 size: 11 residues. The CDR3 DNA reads TGTGCCAGTAGTACAGGGTATGGCTACACCTTC. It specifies CASSTGYGYTF.

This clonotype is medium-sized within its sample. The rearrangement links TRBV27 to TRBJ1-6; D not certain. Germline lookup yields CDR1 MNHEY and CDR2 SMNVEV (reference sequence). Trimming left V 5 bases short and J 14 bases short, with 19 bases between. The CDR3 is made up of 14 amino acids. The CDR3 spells CASSQIQSRGSLHF. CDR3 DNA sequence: TGTGCCAGCAGTCAGATACAGTCCCGAGGGTCCCTCCACTTT.

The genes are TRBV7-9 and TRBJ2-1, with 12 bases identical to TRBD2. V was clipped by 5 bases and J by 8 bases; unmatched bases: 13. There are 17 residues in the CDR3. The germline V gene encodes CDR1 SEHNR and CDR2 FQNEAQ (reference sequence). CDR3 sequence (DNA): TGTGCCAGCAGCCGGCAGACGACTAGCGGGAGAAGCGATGAGCAGTTCTTC. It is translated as CASSRQTTSGRSDEQFF.

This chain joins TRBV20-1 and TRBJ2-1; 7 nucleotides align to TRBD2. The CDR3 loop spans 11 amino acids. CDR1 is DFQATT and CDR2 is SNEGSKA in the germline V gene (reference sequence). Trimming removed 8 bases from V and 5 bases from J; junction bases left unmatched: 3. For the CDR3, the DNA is TGCAGTCATGGGACTAACAATGAGCAGTTCTTC. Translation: CSHGTNNEQFF.

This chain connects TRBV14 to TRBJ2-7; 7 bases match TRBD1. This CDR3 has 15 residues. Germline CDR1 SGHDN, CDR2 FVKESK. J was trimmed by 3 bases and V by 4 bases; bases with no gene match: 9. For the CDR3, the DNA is TGTGCCAGCAGCCCCCGGGACAGAGCTCACTACGAGCAGTACTTC. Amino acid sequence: CASSPRDRAHYEQYF.

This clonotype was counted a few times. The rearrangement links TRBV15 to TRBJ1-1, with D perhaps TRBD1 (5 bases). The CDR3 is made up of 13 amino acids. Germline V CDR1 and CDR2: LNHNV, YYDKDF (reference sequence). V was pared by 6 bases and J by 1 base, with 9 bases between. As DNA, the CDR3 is TGTGCCACCAGTATTCAGGGGAACACTGAAGCTTTCTTT. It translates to CATSIQGNTEAFF.

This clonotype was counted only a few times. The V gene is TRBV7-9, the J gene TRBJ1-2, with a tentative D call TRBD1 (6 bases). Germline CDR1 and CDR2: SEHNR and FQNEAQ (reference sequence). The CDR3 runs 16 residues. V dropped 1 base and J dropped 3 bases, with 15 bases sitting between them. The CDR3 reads CASSLVVTGSDYGYTF. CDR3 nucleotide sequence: TGTGCCAGCAGCTTAGTAGTTACAGGGAGCGACTATGGCTACACCTTC.

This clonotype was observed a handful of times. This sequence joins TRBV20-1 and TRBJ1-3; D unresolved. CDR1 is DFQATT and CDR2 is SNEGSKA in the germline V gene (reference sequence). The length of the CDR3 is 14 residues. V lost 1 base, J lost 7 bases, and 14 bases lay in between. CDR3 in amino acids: CSARAGPLTNTIYF. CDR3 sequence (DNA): TGCAGTGCTAGAGCGGGCCCGCTGACGAACACCATATATTTT.

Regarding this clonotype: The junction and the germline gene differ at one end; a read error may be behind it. The CDR3 region is CASSLRLAGARAYEQCF. For the CDR3, the DNA is TGTGCCAGCAGCTTAAGGCTAGCGGGCGCCCGAGCGTACGAGCAGTGCTTC. This chain joins TRBV7-2 and TRBJ2-7, with TRBD2 matching over 8 bases. Per germline, CDR1 SGHTA and CDR2 FQGNSA. CDR3 length: 17 amino acids.

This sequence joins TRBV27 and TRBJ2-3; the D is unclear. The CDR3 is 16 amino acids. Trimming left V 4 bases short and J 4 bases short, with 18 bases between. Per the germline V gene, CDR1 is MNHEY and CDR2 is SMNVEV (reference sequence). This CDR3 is CASSSMMFRIPDTQYF. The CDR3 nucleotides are TGTGCCAGCAGTTCCATGATGTTCAGGATCCCAGATACGCAGTATTTT.

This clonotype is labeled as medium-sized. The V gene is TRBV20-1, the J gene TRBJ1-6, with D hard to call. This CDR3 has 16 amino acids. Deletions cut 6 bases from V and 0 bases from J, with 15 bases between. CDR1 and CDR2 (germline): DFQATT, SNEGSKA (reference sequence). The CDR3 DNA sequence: TGCAGTGCCCGGTCGACGGGGAGCTCCTATAATTCACCCCTCCACTTT. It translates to CSARSTGSSYNSPLHF.

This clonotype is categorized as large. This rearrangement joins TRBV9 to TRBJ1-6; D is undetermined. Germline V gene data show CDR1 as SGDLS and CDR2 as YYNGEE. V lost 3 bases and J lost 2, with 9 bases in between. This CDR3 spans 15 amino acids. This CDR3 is CASSAQLTYNSPLHF. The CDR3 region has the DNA TGTGCCAGCAGCGCACAGCTCACCTATAATTCACCCCTCCACTTT. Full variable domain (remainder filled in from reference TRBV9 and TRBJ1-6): DSGVTQTPKHLITATGQRVTLRCSPRSGDLSVYWYQQSLDQGLQFLIQYYNGEERAKGNILERFSAQQFPDLHSELNLSSLELGDSALYFCASSAQLTYNSPLHFGNGTRLTVT.

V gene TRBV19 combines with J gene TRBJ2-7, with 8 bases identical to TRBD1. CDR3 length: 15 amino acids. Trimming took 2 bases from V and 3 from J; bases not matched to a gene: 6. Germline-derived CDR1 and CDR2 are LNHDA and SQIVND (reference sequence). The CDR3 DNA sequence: TGTGCCAGTAGTATACAACGGACAGGGATCTACGAGCAGTACTTC. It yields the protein CASSIQRTGIYEQYF.

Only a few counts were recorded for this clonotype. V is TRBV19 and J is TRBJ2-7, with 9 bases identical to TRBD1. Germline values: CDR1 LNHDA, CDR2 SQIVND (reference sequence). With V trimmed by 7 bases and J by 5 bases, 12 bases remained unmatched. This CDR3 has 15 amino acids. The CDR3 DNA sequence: TGTGCCAGTACTCGGACCGGGACAGGGACTAACGAGCAGTACTTC. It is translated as CASTRTGTGTNEQYF.

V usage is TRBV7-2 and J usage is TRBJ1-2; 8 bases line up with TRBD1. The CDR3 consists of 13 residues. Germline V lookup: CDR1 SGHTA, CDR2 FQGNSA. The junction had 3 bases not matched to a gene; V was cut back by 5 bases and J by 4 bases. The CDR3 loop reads CASSTGQGYGYTF. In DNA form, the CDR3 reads TGTGCCAGCAGCACCGGACAGGGCTATGGCTACACCTTC.

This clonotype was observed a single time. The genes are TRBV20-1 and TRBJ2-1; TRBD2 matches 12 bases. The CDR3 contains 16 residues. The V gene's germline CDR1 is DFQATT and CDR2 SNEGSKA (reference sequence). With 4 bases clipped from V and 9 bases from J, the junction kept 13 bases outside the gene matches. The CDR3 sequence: CSANPYSSGRAGEQFF. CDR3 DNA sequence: TGCAGTGCTAACCCCTACTCTAGCGGGAGGGCCGGTGAGCAGTTCTTC.

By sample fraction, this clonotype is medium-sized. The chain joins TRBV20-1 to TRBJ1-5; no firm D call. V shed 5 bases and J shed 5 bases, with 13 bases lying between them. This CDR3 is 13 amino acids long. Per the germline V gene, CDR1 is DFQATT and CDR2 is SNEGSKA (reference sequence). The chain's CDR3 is CSARTGVHQPQHF. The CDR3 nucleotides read TGCAGTGCTCGAACCGGGGTCCATCAGCCCCAGCATTTT.

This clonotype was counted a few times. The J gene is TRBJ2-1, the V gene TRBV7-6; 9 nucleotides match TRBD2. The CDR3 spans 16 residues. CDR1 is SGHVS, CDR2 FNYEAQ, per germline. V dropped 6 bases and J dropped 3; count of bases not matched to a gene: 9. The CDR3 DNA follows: TGTGCCAGCAGTCGAGCCGGGACTAGCCGCTACAATGAGCAGTTCTTC. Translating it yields CASSRAGTSRYNEQFF.

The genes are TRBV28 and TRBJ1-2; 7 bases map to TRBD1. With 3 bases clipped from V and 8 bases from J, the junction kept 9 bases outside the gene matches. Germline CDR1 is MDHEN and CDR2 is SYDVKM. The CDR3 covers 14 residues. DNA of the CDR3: TGTGCCAGCAGTTTTACCGACAGGGCTCTGGGCTACACCTTC. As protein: CASSFTDRALGYTF.

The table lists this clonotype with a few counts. CDR3 amino acids: CAWTLGGKLSGSYEQYF. Written as DNA, the CDR3 is TGTGCCTGGACCCTAGGGGGGAAACTCTCCGGCTCCTACGAGCAGTACTTC. The chain couples TRBV30 to TRBJ2-7; D might be TRBD1 or TRBD2, each matching 6 bases. The CDR3 runs to 17 residues. From germline, CDR1 is GTSNPN and CDR2 SVGIG (reference sequence). With 4 bases removed from V and 0 bases from J, the gap between germline ends came to 22 bases.

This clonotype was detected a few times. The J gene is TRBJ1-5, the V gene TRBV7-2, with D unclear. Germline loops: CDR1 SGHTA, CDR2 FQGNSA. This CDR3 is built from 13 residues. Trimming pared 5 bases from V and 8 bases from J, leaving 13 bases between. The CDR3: CASSLGLVEPQHF. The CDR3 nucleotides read TGTGCCAGCAGCCTCGGCCTGGTTGAGCCCCAGCATTTT. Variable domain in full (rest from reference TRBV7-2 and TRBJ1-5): GAGVSQSPSNKVTEKGKDVELRCDPISGHTALYWYRQSLGQGLEFLIYFQGNSAPDKSGLPSDRFSAERTGGSVSTLTIQRTQQEDSAVYLCASSLGLVEPQHFGDGTRLSIL.

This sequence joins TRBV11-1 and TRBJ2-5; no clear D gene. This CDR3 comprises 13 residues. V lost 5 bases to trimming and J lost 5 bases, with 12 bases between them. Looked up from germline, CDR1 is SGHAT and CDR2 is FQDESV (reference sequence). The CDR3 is CASSPRIHETQYF. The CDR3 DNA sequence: TGTGCCAGCAGCCCCCGCATCCATGAGACCCAGTACTTC.

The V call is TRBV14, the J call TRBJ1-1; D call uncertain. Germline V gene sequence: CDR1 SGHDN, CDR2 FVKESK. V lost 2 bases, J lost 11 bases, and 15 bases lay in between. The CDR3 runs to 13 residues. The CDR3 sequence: CASSQIVTGGAFF. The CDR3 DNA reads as TGTGCCAGCAGCCAAATTGTGACGGGAGGTGCTTTCTTT.

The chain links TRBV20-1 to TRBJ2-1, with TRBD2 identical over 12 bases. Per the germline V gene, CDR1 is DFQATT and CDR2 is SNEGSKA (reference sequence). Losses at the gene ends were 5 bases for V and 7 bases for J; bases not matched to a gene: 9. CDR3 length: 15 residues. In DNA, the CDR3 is TGCAGTGCTGAAAGAGGACTAGCGGGAAATAATGAGCAGTTCTTC. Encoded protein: CSAERGLAGNNEQFF.

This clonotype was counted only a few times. The chain's CDR3 is CSARTHTGISNQPQHF. The CDR3, as DNA: TGCAGTGCTAGAACACACACAGGGATTAGCAATCAGCCCCAGCATTTT. This chain connects TRBV20-1 to TRBJ1-5, with a possible D match to TRBD1 (6 bases). Germline CDR1 DFQATT, CDR2 SNEGSKA (reference sequence). This CDR3 is built from 16 residues. The ends were cut back, 2 bases at V and 0 bases at J, with 14 bases in the middle.

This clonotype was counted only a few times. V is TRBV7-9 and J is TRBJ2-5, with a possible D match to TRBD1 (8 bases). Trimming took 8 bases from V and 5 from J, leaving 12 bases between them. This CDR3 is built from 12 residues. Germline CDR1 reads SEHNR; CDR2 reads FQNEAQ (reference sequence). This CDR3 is CASEQGGETQYF. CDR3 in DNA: TGTGCCAGCGAACAGGGGGGGGAGACCCAGTACTTC.

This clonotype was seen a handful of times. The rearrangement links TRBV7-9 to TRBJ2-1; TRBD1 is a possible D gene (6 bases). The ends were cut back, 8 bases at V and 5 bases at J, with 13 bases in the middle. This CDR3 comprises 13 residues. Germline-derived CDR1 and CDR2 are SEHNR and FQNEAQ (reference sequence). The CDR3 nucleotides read TGTGCCAGCGGTCGGGACACTAACAATGAGCAGTTCTTC. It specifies CASGRDTNNEQFF. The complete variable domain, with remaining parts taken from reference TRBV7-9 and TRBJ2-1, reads DTGVSQNPRHKITKRGQNVTFRCDPISEHNRLYWYRQTLGQGPEFLTYFQNEAQLEKSRLLSDRFSAERPKGSFSTLEIQRTEQGDSAMYLCASGRDTNNEQFFGPGTRLTVL.